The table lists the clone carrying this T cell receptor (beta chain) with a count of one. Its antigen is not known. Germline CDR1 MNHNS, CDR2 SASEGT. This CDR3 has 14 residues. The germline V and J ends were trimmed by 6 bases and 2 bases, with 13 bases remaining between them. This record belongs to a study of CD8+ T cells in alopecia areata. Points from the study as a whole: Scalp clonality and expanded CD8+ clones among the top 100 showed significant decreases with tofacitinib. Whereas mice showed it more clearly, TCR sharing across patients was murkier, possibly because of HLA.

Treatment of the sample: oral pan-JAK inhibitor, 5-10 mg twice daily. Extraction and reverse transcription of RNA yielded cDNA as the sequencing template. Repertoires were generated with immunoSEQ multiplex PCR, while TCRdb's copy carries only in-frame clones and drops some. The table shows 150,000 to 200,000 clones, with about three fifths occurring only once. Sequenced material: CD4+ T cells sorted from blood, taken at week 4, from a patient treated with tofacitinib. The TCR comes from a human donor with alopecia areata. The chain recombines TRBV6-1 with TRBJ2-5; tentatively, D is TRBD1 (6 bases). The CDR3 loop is CASRDSGTQETQYF. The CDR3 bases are TGTGCCAGCAGGGATTCCGGGACACAAGAGACCCAGTACTTC.